The 10 T cell receptor beta chains below were found in one sample sequenced in a study of cytomegalovirus exposure and HLA in healthy donors (dated by TCRdb to 2017 to 2019). Libraries were constructed by the immunoSEQ multiplex PCR assay. For the multiplex PCR, a mixture combining 60 forward primers for TCR Vbeta segments and 13 reverse primers for TCR Jbeta segments was used. The source is immuneACCESS, and TCRdb retained only in-frame sequences with V and J called. Part of the clones is not carried over; for the studies checked, unresolved V genes explain less than half of this, and the remainder is unexplained. This sample holds roughly 160,000 clones; roughly 85% were observed only once. The ten biggest clones cover about 1.3% of the sample. Specimen: PBMCs. The source is a woman aged 45-65 years in good health and CMV-seronegative.

The rearrangement uses TRBV4-1 and TRBJ2-1; 13 nucleotides line up with TRBD2. There are 16 residues in the CDR3. V lost 0 bases to trimming and J lost 6 bases; unmatched junction nucleotides: 2. CDR1 is MGHRA, CDR2 YSYEKL, per germline. CDR3 region: CASSQERLAGGNEQFF. The CDR3 coding sequence is TGCGCCAGCAGCCAAGAAAGACTAGCGGGGGGCAATGAGCAGTTCTTC.

The CDR3 DNA reads TGTGCCAGCAGCTCCGACAGGGTGGGGTACAATGAGCAGTTCTTC. It translates to CASSSDRVGYNEQFF. The chain uses TRBV7-9 and TRBJ2-1; 7 bases align to TRBD1. This CDR3 is 15 amino acids long. After removal of 4 bases from V and 4 bases from J, the junction contained 7 bases not matched to a gene. Germline V gives CDR1 SEHNR, CDR2 FQNEAQ (reference sequence). Full variable domain (outside the CDR3, taken from reference TRBV7-9 and TRBJ2-1): DTGVSQNPRHKITKRGQNVTFRCDPISEHNRLYWYRQTLGQGPEFLTYFQNEAQLEKSRLLSDRFSAERPKGSFSTLEIQRTEQGDSAMYLCASSSDRVGYNEQFFGPGTRLTVL.

This chain joins TRBV7-9 and TRBJ2-1, with 8 bases matching TRBD1. This CDR3 is 15 amino acids long. The ends lost 0 bases at V and 5 bases at J; junction bases unmatched: 3. Germline lookup yields CDR1 SEHNR and CDR2 FQNEAQ (reference sequence). In nucleotides, the CDR3 is TGTGCCAGCAGCTTAGCGCCGACAGGGGACAATGAGCAGTTCTTC. Amino acid sequence: CASSLAPTGDNEQFF.

The rearrangement joins TRBV19 to TRBJ2-1; perhaps TRBD2 as D (5 bases). Germline lookup yields CDR1 LNHDA and CDR2 SQIVND (reference sequence). The CDR3 totals 14 residues. With 6 bases removed from V and 7 bases from J, the gap between germline ends came to 16 bases. The CDR3 nucleotides are TGTGCCAGTAGCATTGGGTGGGAGTTGAATGAGCAGTTCTTC. Translating gives CASSIGWELNEQFF.

The chain links TRBV19 to TRBJ1-5; TRBD1 matches at 9 bases. The CDR3 is 18 amino acids. Germline V gene sequence: CDR1 LNHDA, CDR2 SQIVND (reference sequence). Trimming removed 4 bases from V and 5 bases from J; junction bases left unmatched: 15. Here the CDR3 DNA reads TGTGCCAGTAGTACCTCTACAGGGGGCTGGGAGGTTCATCAGCCCCAGCATTTT. This translates into CASSTSTGGWEVHQPQHF.

The chain has TRBV7-2 and TRBJ2-7; tentatively, D is TRBD1 (6 bases). This CDR3 contains 14 residues. The germline gives CDR1 SGHTA, CDR2 FQGNSA. Trimming left V 5 bases short and J 0 bases short, with 11 bases between. CDR3 in amino acids: CASSLRDTSYEQYF. Here the CDR3 DNA reads TGTGCCAGCAGCCTAAGGGACACCTCCTACGAGCAGTACTTC.

The rearrangement joins TRBV6-6 to TRBJ2-1, with D possibly TRBD2 on 6 matching bases. This CDR3 region has 14 residues. Germline-derived CDR1 and CDR2 are MNHNY and SVGAGI (reference sequence). Trimming left V 3 bases short and J 4 bases short, with 10 bases between. The CDR3 coding sequence is TGTGCCAGCAGTTATGGGACTTTATACAATGAGCAGTTCTTC. It specifies CASSYGTLYNEQFF.

V and J are TRBV2 and TRBJ2-7; D is possibly TRBD1 (6 bases). With 8 bases removed from V and 0 bases from J, the gap between germline ends came to 11 bases. The CDR3 is 13 amino acids. Germline lookup yields CDR1 SNHLY and CDR2 FYNNEI. The CDR3 region has the DNA TGTGCCAGCGGACAGCTCCTCTCCTACGAGCAGTACTTC. Translating it yields CASGQLLSYEQYF.

The rearrangement joins TRBV5-8 to TRBJ1-3; D unclear. The J call may be faulty, since TRBJ2-2 better matches the DNA end. CDR1 is SGHTS, CDR2 YDEGEE, per germline. This CDR3 comprises 11 residues. The CDR3 is CASTLRRELFF. The CDR3 DNA reads TGTGCCAGCACTCTAAGGAGGGAGCTGTTTTTT.

Comments on this clone: The sample has other DNA sequences that encode this CDR3 too. DNA for the CDR3: TGTGCCAGCAGTCCCCCGGGGGGCTACGAGCAGTACTTC. Its protein product is CASSPPGGYEQYF. The V and J genes are TRBV6-6 and TRBJ2-7; 7 positions match TRBD2. This CDR3 contains 13 residues. The V gene end was trimmed by 5 bases and the J gene end by 3 bases; junction bases not matched to a gene: 4. Germline assignment: CDR1 MNHNY and CDR2 SVGAGI (reference sequence).